This T cell receptor beta chain was recovered during a study of blood T cells in healthy people across ages. Study overall: Capturing about one barcoded beta molecule per two T cells was achieved by template switching.

Trimming cost V 4 bases and J 12 bases; bases outside gene matches: 11. CDR1 is LGHDT, CDR2 YNNKEL, per germline (reference sequence). This CDR3 is 14 amino acids long. Through a sample-barcoded 5' primer and a J-beta primer mix, a second PCR was run for about 7 to 12 cycles. The authors tagged each cDNA molecule using a template-switch adaptor with 12 random nucleotides. Each CDR3 protein gets one entry after TCRdb re-called the 5' RACE reads with MiXCR. The sample contains roughly 700,000 distinct CDR3 sequences, around 45% of which appear only once. J is TRBJ2-1 and V is TRBV3-1, with TRBD1 matching over 8 bases. The sample taken for sequencing was blood. The sequence was collected from a woman in her fifties or sixties in good health. CDR3 DNA: TGTGCCAGCAGCCCACATCCCCCGACAGGGGCGCAGTTCTTC. Protein product: CASSPHPPTGAQFF.